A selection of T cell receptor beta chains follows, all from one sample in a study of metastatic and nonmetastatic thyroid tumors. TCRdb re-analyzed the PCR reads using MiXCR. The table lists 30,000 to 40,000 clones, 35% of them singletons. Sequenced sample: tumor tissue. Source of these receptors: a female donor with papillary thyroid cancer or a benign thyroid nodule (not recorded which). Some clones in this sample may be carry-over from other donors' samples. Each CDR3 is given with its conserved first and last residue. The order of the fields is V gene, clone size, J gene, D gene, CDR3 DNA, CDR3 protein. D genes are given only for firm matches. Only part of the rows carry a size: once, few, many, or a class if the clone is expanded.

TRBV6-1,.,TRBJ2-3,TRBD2,TGTGCCAGCAGAGGTTCTAGCGGGAGCGGAGATACGCAGTATTTT,CASRGSSGSGDTQYF
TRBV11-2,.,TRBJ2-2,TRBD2,TGTGCCAGCAGCTTAGATGCGGGAGGGCCTATATCCGGGGAGCTGTTTTTT,CASSLDAGGPISGELFF
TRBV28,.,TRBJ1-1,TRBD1,TGTGCCAGCAGCTATAGGGGTAACAGGGGTACTGAAGCTTTCTTT,CASSYRGNRGTEAFF
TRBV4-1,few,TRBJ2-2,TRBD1,TGCGCGACCGGGGGGACAGGGCACACCGGGGAGCTGTTTTTT,CATGGTGHTGELFF
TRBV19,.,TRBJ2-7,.,TGTGCCACCAAAGGGCCCCCACCGGACTCCTACGAGCAGTACTTC,CATKGPPPDSYEQYF
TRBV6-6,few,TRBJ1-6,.,TGTGCCAGCAGTTACGCAATGACAGGAGTTAATTCACCCCTCCACTTT,CASSYAMTGVNSPLHF
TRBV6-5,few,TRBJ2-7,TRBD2,TGTGCCAGCAGTTACTCAGGGGAGGGATACGAGCAGTACTTC,CASSYSGEGYEQYF
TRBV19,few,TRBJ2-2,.,TGTGCCAGTAGCAGGACAGCGAACACCGGGGAGCTGTTTTTT,CASSRTANTGELFF
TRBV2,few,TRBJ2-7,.,TGTGCCAGCAGTGGGGCGGTCTCCTACGAGCAGTACTTC,CASSGAVSYEQYF
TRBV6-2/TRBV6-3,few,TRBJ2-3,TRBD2,TGTGCCAGCAGAACCGTGACTAGCGGGGGCCAAAGCCTTTATACGCAGTATTTT,CASRTVTSGGQSLYTQYF
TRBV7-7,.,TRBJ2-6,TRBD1,TGTGCCAGCAGCCCCGGGTGGTTTGGGGCAGGGGGCCCCGGGGCCAACGTCCTGACTTTC,CASSPGWFGAGGPGANVLTF
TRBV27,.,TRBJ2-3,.,TGTGCCAGCAGTCCCCCAGGGAGCGGCACAGATACGCAGTATTTT,CASSPPGSGTDTQYF
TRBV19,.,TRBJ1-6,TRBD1,TGTGCCAGTACCCGGACAGGGGGTAATTCACCCCTCCACTTT,CASTRTGGNSPLHF
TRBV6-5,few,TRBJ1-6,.,TGTGCCAGCAGTACCCGACAGGTCTATAATTCACCCCTCCACTTT,CASSTRQVYNSPLHF
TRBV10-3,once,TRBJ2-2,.,TGTGCCATCGGAGGACGGGCAAGTAACACCGGGGAGCTGTTTTTT,CAIGGRASNTGELFF
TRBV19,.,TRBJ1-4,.,TGTGCCAGTAGTACGGGGGGAAGTAATGAAAAACTGTTTTTT,CASSTGGSNEKLFF
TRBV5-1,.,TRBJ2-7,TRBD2,TGCGCCAGCAGCCCCGGGAGCGGGAATCACGAGCAGTACTTC,CASSPGSGNHEQYF
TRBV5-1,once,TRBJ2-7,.,TGCGCCAGCAGCTTGGGTCTTGGGACTGACTCCTACGAGCAGTACTTC,CASSLGLGTDSYEQYF
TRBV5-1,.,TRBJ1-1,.,TGCGCCAGCAGCCTTGCAGGGGCCAGTGAAGCTTTCTTT,CASSLAGASEAFF
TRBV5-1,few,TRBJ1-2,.,TGCGCCAGCAGCTTGAGTCAGAGTTCTTATGGCTACACCTTC,CASSLSQSSYGYTF
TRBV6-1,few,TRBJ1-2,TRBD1,TGTGCCAGCAGTATGGCCGGGACAGGGAAAAAAGGCTACACCTTC,CASSMAGTGKKGYTF
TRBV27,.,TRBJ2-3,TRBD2,TGTGCCAGCAGCCCAGGGACTAGCGGGGGGAGCACAGATACGCAGTATTTT,CASSPGTSGGSTDTQYF
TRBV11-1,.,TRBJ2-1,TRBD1,TGTGCCAGCAGCTCCCAAAGGGGGACAGGGGATGTTAATGAGCAGTTCTTC,CASSSQRGTGDVNEQFF
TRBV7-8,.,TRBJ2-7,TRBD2,TGTGCCAGCAACCCTGAGGCGGGAGAGGTCGAGCAGTACTTC,CASNPEAGEVEQYF
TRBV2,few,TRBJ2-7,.,TGTGCCAGCTTTGAGGCGGCCTACGAGCAGTACTTC,CASFEAAYEQYF
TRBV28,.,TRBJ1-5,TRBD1,TGTGCCAGCAGTTGGCCGACAGGGGGTAATCAGCCCCAGCATTTT,CASSWPTGGNQPQHF
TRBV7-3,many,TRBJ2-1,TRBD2,TGTGCCAGCAGCTTAGCGGGAGGGGTCAATGAGCAGTTCTTC,CASSLAGGVNEQFF
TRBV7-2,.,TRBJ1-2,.,TGTGCCAGCAGCGCGGGACGGTTGGGAAACTATGGCTACACCTTC,CASSAGRLGNYGYTF
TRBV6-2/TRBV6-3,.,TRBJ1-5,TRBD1,TGTGCCAGCAGCCACATTGACAGGGGGCATGTTCAGCCCCAGCATTTT,CASSHIDRGHVQPQHF
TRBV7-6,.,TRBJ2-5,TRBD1,TGTGCCAGCACCCCCTGGACAGGGAACCAAGAGACCCAGTACTTC,CASTPWTGNQETQYF
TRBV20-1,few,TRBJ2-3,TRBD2,TGCAGTGCTAGAGACAAGACTAGCGGGGGGAGCACAGATACGCAGTATTTT,CSARDKTSGGSTDTQYF
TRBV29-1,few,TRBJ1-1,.,TGCAGCGAGGGGGGAGGTGACACTGAAGCTTTCTTT,CSEGGGDTEAFF
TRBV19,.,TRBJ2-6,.,TGTGCCAGTACCCAGAGCTCTGGGGCCAACGTCCTGACTTTC,CASTQSSGANVLTF
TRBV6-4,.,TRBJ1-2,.,TGTGCCAGCAGTGCCTTTGGGGCAGCTACGCTTGTCGAACGGTTCGGGGGCTACACCTTC,CASSAFGAATLVERFGGYTF
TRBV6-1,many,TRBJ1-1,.,TGTGCCAGCAGTGACGGAGAGAGCACTGAAGCTTTCTTT,CASSDGESTEAFF
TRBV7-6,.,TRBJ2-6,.,TGTGCCAGCAGCTTCGGCCTAGTCGGGGCCAACGTCCTGACTTTC,CASSFGLVGANVLTF
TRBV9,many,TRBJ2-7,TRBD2,TGTGCCAGCAGCGGGTCGACTAGCGGGTCCTACGAGCAGTACTTC,CASSGSTSGSYEQYF
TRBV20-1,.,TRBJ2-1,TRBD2,TGCAGTGCTCCCGCGACTAGCGGGAGTTACAATGAGCAGTTCTTC,CSAPATSGSYNEQFF
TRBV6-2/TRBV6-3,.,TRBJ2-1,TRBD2,TGTGCCAGCAGTTACTCTCTAGCGGGGGTTAACAATGAGCAGTTCTTC,CASSYSLAGVNNEQFF
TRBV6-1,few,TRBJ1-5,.,TGTGCCAGCGAGAGGGGGGATAGCAATCAGCCCCAGCATTTT,CASERGDSNQPQHF
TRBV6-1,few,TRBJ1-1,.,TGTGCCAGCAGTGAAAATTGGGCGGCGGGCACTGAAGCTTTCTTT,CASSENWAAGTEAFF
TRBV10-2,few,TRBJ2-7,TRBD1,TGCGCCAGCACAGCACAGGGGACCTACGAGCAGTACTTC,CASTAQGTYEQYF
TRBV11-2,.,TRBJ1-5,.,TGTGCCAGCAGCTTACGGGAAGGAAATCAGCCCCAGCATTTT,CASSLREGNQPQHF